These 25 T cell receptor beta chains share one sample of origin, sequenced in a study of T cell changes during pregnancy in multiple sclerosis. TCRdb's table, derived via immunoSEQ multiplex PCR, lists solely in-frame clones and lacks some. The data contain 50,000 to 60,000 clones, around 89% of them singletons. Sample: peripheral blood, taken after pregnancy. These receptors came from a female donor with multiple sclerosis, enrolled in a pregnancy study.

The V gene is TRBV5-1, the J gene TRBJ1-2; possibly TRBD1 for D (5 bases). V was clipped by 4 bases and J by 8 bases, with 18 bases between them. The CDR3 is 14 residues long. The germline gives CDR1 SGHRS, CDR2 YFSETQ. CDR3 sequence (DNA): TGCGCCAGCAGCCCCCAGTCGGGCGGGGACGGCTACACCTTC. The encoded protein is CASSPQSGGDGYTF. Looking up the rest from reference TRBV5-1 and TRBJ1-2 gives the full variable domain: KAGVTQTPRYLIKTRGQQVTLSCSPISGHRSVSWYQQTPGQGLQFLFEYFSETQRNKGNFPGRFSGRQFSNSRSEMNVSTLELGDSALYLCASSPQSGGDGYTFGSGTRLTVV.

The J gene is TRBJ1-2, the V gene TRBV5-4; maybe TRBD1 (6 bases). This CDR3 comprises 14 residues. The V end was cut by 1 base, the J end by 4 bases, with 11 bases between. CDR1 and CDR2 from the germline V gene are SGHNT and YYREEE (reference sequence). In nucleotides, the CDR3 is TGTGCCAGCAGCTTGACAGGGTTGGGCTATGGCTACACCTTC. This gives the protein CASSLTGLGYGYTF.

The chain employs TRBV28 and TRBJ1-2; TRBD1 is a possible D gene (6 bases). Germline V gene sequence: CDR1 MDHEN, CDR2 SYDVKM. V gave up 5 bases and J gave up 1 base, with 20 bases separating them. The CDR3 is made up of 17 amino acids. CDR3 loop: CASSRVSSGQINYGYTF. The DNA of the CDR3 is TGTGCCAGCAGTCGGGTTTCCTCGGGACAAATTAACTATGGCTACACCTTC.

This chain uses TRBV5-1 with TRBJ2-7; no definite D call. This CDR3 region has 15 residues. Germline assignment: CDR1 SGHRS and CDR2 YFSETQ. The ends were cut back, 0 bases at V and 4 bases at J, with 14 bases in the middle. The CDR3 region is CASSLVANGVYEQYF. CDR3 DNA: TGCGCCAGCAGCTTGGTTGCCAATGGAGTTTACGAGCAGTACTTC. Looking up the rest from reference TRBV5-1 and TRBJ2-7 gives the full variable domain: KAGVTQTPRYLIKTRGQQVTLSCSPISGHRSVSWYQQTPGQGLQFLFEYFSETQRNKGNFPGRFSGRQFSNSRSEMNVSTLELGDSALYLCASSLVANGVYEQYFGPGTRLTVT.

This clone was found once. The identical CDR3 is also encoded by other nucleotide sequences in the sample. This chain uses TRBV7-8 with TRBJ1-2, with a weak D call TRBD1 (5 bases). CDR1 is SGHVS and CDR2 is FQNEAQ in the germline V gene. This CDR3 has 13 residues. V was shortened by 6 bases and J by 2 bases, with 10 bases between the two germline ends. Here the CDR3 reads CASSFDRNYGYTF. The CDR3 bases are TGTGCCAGCAGTTTCGACAGAAACTATGGCTACACCTTC.

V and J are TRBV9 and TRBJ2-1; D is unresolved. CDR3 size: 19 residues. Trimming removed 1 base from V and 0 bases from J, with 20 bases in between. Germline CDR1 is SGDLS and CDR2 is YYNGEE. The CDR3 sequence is CASSVNPSAQVDSYNEQFF. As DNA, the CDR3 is TGTGCCAGCAGCGTAAATCCCAGCGCACAAGTAGACTCCTACAATGAGCAGTTCTTC.

The CDR3: CASSLLGHPTDTQYF. As DNA, the CDR3 is TGTGCCAGCAGTTTACTGGGACACCCCACAGATACGCAGTATTTT. The V call is TRBV27, the J call TRBJ2-3, with D possibly matching TRBD1 (6 bases). With 2 bases removed from V and 2 bases from J, the gap between germline ends came to 11 bases. This CDR3 contains 15 residues. Germline V lookup: CDR1 MNHEY, CDR2 SMNVEV (reference sequence).

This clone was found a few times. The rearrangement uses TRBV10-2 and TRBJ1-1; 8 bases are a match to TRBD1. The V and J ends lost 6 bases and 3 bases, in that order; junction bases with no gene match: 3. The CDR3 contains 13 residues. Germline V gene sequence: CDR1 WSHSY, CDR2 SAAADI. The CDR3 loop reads CASSLGQDTEAFF. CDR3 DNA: TGCGCCAGCAGCCTGGGACAGGACACTGAAGCTTTCTTT.

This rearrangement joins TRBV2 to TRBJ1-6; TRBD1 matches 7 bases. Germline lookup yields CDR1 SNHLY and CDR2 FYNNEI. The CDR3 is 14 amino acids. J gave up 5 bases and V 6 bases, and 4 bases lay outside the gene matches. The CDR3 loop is CASRQGWDNSPLHF. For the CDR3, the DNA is TGTGCCAGCAGACAGGGGTGGGATAATTCACCCCTCCACTTT.

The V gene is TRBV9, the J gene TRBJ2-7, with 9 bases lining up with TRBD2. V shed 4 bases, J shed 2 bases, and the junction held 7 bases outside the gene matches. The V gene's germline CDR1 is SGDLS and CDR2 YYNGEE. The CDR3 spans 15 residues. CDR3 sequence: CASSRRGGDTYEQYF. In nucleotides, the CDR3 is TGTGCCAGCAGCCGCCGCGGGGGGGACACCTACGAGCAGTACTTC.

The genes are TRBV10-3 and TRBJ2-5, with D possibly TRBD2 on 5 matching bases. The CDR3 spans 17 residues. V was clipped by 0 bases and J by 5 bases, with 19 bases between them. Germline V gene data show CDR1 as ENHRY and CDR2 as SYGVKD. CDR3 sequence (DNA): TGTGCCATCAGTGAGTCGCTAGGACTCGCTGGTGGGGAGACCCAGTACTTC. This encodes CAISESLGLAGGETQYF.

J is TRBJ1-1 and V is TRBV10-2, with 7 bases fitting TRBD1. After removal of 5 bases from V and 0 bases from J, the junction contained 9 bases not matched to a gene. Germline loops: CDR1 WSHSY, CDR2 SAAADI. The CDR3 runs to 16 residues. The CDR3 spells CASSPALTGVNTEAFF. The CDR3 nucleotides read TGCGCCAGCAGTCCAGCCCTCACAGGGGTGAACACTGAAGCTTTCTTT.

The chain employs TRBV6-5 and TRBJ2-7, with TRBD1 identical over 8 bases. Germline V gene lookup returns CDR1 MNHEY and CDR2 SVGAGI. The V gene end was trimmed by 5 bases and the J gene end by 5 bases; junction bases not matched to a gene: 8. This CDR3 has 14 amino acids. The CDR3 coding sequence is TGTGCCAGCAGTACCCAGACAGGGGCCCACGAGCAGTACTTC. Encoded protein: CASSTQTGAHEQYF.

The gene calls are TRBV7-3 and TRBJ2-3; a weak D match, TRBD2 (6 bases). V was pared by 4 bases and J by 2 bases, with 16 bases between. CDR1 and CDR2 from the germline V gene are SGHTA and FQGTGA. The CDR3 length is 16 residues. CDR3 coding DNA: TGTGCCAGCAGCTCCTCCGCGGGGCCGCACACAGATACGCAGTATTTT. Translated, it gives CASSSSAGPHTDTQYF.

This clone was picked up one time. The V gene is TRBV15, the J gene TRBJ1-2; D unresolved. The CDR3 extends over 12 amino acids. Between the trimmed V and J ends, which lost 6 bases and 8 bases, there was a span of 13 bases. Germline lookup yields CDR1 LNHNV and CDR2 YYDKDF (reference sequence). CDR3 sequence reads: CATSGFGEGYTF. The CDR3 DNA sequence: TGTGCCACCAGTGGCTTCGGGGAAGGCTACACCTTC.

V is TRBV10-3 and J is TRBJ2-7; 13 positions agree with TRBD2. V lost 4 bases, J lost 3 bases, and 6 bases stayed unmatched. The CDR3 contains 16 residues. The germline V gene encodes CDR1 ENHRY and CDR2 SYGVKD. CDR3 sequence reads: CAISAGLAGVNYEQYF. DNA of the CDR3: TGTGCCATCAGTGCAGGACTAGCGGGGGTAAACTACGAGCAGTACTTC.

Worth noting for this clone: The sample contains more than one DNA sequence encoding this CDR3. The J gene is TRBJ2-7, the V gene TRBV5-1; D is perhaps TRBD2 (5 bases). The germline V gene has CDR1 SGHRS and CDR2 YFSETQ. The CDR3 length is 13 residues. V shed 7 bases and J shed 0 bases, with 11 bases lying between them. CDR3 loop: CASRVGGSYEQYF. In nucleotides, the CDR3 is TGCGCCAGCCGGGTAGGAGGCTCCTACGAGCAGTACTTC.

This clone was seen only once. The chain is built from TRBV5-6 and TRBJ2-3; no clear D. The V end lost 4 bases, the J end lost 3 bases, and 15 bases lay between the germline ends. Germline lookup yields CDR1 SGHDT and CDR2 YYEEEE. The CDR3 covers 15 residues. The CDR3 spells CASSRVPVKTDTQYF. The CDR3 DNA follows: TGTGCCAGCAGCCGGGTCCCGGTTAAGACAGATACGCAGTATTTT.

CDR3 nucleotides: TGCGCCAGCAGCGCCGCAGGGGGCGCAGCATACAATGAGCAGTTCTTC. It specifies CASSAAGGAAYNEQFF. This chain connects TRBV5-1 to TRBJ2-1; TRBD1 aligns across 8 bases. This CDR3 region has 16 residues. Per germline, CDR1 SGHRS and CDR2 YFSETQ. V gave up 4 bases and J gave up 4 bases; unmatched junction bases: 10.

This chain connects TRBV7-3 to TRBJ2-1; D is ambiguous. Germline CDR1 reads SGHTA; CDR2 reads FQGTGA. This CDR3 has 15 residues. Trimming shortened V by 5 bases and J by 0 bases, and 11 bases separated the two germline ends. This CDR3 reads CASSRARSSYNEQFF. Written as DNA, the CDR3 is TGTGCCAGCAGCCGAGCGAGGAGCTCCTACAATGAGCAGTTCTTC.

The CDR3 is CAISERGQGAYYGYTF. The CDR3 region has the DNA TGTGCCATCAGTGAGAGGGGACAGGGGGCTTACTATGGCTACACCTTC. The chain couples TRBV10-3 to TRBJ1-2, with 12 bases that match TRBD1. The germline gives CDR1 ENHRY, CDR2 SYGVKD. This CDR3 has 16 residues. Trimming took 2 bases from V and 3 from J; bases not matched to a gene: 4.

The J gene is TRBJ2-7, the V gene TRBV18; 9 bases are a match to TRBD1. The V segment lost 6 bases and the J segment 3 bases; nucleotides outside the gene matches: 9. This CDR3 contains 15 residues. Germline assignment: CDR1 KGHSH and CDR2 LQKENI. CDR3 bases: TGTGCCAGCTCTCGCCAGCCGGGACAGGGCTACGAGCAGTACTTC. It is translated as CASSRQPGQGYEQYF.

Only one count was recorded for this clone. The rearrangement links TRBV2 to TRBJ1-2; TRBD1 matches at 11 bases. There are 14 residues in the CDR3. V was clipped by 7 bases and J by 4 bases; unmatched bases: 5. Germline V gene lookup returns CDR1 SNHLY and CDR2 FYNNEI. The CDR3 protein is CASTGTGGVYGYTF. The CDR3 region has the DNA TGTGCCAGCACCGGGACAGGGGGAGTCTATGGCTACACCTTC.

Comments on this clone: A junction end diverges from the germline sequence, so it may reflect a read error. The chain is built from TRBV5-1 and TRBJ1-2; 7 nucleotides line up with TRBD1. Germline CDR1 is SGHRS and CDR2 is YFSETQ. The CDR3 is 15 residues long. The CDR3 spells CASSNLQGRNSGYTF. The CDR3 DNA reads TGCGCCAGCAGCAACCTACAGGGGAGAAACTCTGGCTACACCTTC.

DNA of the CDR3: TGCGCCAGCAGCCGAGTGGGAGGGGGCACTGAAGCTTTCTTT. Its protein product is CASSRVGGGTEAFF. This chain joins TRBV5-1 and TRBJ1-1, with a tentative D call TRBD1 (6 bases). CDR1 is SGHRS, CDR2 YFSETQ, per germline. There are 14 residues in the CDR3. Trimming left V 4 bases short and J 4 bases short, with 14 bases between.